This T cell receptor (beta chain) originates from a study of blood T cell repertoires in COVID-19. Study context: T cells, B-cell-depleted T cells, or PBMCs supplied cDNA or gDNA.

Seattle cases were enrolled at active infection and followed longitudinally. The authors' processing: Estimates of nucleated cell counts were drawn from the amplification of reference gene primers. Assay: immunoSEQ multiplex PCR; the TCRdb copy retains only in-frame clones and omits some. V, J and clone size were drawn from that table, and D and trimming were deduced from the DNA. The table has 150,000 to 250,000 clones, 94% seen once; the top ten hold approximately 0.69%. The source of this sequence is a man younger than 40 with COVID-19, enrolled during active disease. Sequencing used peripheral blood.

The CDR3 loop is CASSWYGGVSTYNEQFF. Written as DNA, the CDR3 is TGTGCCAGCAGTTGGTACGGGGGGGTATCGACCTACAATGAGCAGTTCTTC. The chain joins TRBV28 to TRBJ2-1; 8 bases agree with TRBD2. This CDR3 spans 17 amino acids. The J segment lost 2 bases and the V segment lost 4 bases, leaving 10 bases of the junction unmatched. CDR1 and CDR2 from the germline V gene are MDHEN and SYDVKM.